This T cell receptor beta chain was recorded in a study of Graves' ophthalmopathy and Graves' hyperthyroidism. Findings and caveats of the study: A 13-signature model separated ophthalmopathy from stable hyperthyroidism, just under 90% sensitivity, 65% to 82% specificity.

RNA served as the template for amplifying TCR beta CDR3 regions. RT-PCR in the first round used HTBI primers; a second-round multiplex PCR followed. TCRdb re-analysed the multiplex PCR reads in MiXCR, keeping a single row per CDR3 protein. The profile covers around 590,000 distinct CDR3 sequences, with less than 40% appearing a single time and around 4% taken by the ten largest. This CDR3 is 12 amino acids long. This clonotype was seen more than once but under ten times. Its matching antigen is unknown. This may be a read error: a much more frequent sequence differs by one nucleotide. Material for sequencing was peripheral blood or thyroid tissue (not recorded which). The rearrangement links TRBV12-3 or TRBV12-4 to TRBJ1-2, with TRBD1 matching 7 bases. This receptor was taken from an adult man with Graves' hyperthyroidism. The CDR3 sequence: CASVDRLYGCTF. CDR3 nucleotides: TGTGCCAGCGTGGACAGGCTCTATGGCTGCACCTTC.